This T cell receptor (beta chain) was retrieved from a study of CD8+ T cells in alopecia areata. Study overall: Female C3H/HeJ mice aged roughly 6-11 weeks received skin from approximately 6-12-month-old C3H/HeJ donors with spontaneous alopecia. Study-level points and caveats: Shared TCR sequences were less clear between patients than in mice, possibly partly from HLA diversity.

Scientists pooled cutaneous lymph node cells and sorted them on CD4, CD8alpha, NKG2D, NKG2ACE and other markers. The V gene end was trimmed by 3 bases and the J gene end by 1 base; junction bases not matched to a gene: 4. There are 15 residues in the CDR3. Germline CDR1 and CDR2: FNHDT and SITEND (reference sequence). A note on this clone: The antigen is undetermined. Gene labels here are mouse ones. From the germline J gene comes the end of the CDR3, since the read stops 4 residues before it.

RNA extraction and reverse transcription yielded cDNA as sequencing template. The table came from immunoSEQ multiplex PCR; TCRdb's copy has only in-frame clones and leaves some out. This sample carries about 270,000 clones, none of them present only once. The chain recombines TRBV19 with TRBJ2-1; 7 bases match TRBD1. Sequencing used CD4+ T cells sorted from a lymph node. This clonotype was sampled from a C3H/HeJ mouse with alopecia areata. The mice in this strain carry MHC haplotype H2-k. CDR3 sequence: CASSKGQNNYAEQFF. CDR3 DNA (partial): TGTGCCAGCAGTAAGGGACAGAACAACTATGCT.